This TCR beta chain came from a study of blood T cell repertoires in COVID-19. Participant age was roughly 18 to 89 years, and participants resided in approximately 24 US areas. CDR3 size: 13 residues. V lost 3 bases to trimming and J lost 5 bases, with 10 bases between them. In germline, CDR1 is SNHLY, CDR2 FYNNEI. Profiled with immunoSEQ multiplex PCR; TCRdb holds only in-frame clones, not every one. The table has some 330,000 clones, approximately 89% seen once. This sequence originates from a man aged 25-45 years who had recovered from COVID-19. Sample: PBMCs or T cells enriched from blood (not recorded which). The V call is TRBV2, the J call TRBJ2-5; D is ambiguous. CDR3 DNA sequence: TGTGCCAGCAGTGATGGGCAGAGCGAGACCCAGTACTTC. This encodes CASSDGQSETQYF.